This T cell receptor beta chain comes out of a study of blood T cell dynamics during melanoma immunotherapy. Study at large: Patients with metastatic melanoma got pembrolizumab or nivolumab-ipilimumab as first-line care. Study observations and caveats: Clones driving repertoire changes may be melanoma-specific or general immune activation.

The time point is: week 3, after first cycle of checkpoint inhibitor. This clone has a single count. The antigen remains undetermined. The assay was immunoSEQ multiplex PCR, and TCRdb's table has in-frame clones only and misses some. The sample includes approximately 28,000 clones, approximately 88% of them seen just once. The CDR3 contains 16 residues. The V gene's germline CDR1 is SGDLS and CDR2 YYNGEE. Trimming removed 1 base at V and 4 bases at J, with 15 bases between. This chain links TRBV9 with TRBJ1-3, with unresolved D. The source of this sequence is a human donor with melanoma. This specimen consisted of blood, obtained from a patient treated with checkpoint blockade. CDR3 DNA: TGTGCCAGCAGCGTACGGGGAGCAGTGGGAGGAAACACCATATATTTT. Its protein product is CASSVRGAVGGNTIYF.